This section outlines one TCR beta chain sequence together with its context. The CDR3 consists of 15 residues. Germline CDR1 reads SGDLS; CDR2 reads YYNGEE. The V and J ends lost 1 base and 5 bases, in that order; junction bases with no gene match: 5. The data originate from a study of neoadjuvant anti-PD-1 for oral cavity cancer. Study context: Nivolumab at 3 mg/kg was mostly given biweekly, three to four doses, pre-surgery.

Time point meaning: after neoadjuvant nivolumab, at surgical resection. Patients were newly diagnosed with stage II-IVA oral cavity squamous cell carcinoma without prior systemic or radiation treatment. The patients had HPV-negative, locally advanced oral cavity squamous cell carcinoma. The assay was immunoSEQ multiplex PCR, and TCRdb's table has in-frame clones only and misses some. The sample has some 61,000 clones, more than 75% seen once. The sequenced sample was PBMCs, obtained after nivolumab (anti-PD-1) treatment. This clonotype originated in a person aged 40 to 85 with oral cavity squamous cell carcinoma. The chain couples TRBV9 to TRBJ2-7; 11 bases agree with TRBD2. The CDR3 bases are TGTGCCAGCAGCGTACGTCCGACTAGCGGGAACGAGCAGTACTTC. Protein: CASSVRPTSGNEQYF. The full variable domain, completed using reference TRBV9 and TRBJ2-7, is DSGVTQTPKHLITATGQRVTLRCSPRSGDLSVYWYQQSLDQGLQFLIQYYNGEERAKGNILERFSAQQFPDLHSELNLSSLELGDSALYFCASSVRPTSGNEQYFGPGTRLTVT.